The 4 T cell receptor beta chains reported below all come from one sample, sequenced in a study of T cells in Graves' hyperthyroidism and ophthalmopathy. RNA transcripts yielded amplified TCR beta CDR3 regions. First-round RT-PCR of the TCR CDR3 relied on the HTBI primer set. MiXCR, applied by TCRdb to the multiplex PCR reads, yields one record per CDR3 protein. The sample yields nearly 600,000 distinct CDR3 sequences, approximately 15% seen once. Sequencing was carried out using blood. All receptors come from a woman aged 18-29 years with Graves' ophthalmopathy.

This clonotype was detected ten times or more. This CDR3 is CASSLILVAANTEAFF. The CDR3 DNA reads TGTGCCAGCAGCTTAATTCTAGTGGCAGCGAACACTGAAGCTTTCTTT. This chain uses TRBV11-2 with TRBJ1-1; the D is unclear. The CDR3 runs 16 residues. Germline assignment: CDR1 SGHAT and CDR2 FQNNGV. Trimming removed 2 bases from V and 1 base from J, with 14 bases in between.

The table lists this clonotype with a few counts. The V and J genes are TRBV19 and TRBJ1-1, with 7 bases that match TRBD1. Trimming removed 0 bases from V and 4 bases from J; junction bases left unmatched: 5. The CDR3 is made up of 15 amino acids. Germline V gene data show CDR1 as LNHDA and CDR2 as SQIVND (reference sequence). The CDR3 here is CASSIDPRDSTEAFF. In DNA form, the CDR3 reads TGTGCCAGTAGTATAGATCCTCGGGACAGCACTGAAGCTTTCTTT.

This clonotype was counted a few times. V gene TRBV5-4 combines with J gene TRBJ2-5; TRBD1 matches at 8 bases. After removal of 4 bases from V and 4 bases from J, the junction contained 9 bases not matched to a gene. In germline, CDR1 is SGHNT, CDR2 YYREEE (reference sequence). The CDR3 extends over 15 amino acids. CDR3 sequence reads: CASSTDRVGGETQYF. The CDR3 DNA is TGTGCCAGCAGCACGGACAGGGTAGGGGGAGAGACCCAGTACTTC.

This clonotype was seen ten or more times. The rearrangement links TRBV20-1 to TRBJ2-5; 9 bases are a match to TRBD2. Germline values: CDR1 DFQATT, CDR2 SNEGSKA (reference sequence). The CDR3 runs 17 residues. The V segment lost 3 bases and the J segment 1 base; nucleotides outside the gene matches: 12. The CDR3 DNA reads TGCAGTGCTAGGGGGGGCCTGGCGGGAGGGCCCCAAGAGACCCAGTACTTC. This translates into CSARGGLAGGPQETQYF.